This T cell receptor (beta chain) stems from a study of cytomegalovirus exposure and HLA in healthy donors. At the level of the study: Sequencing of approximately 190 million T cells in an earlier analysis found 95 million to 120 million unique TCR beta sequences. Study-wide results and limits: Later, an analysis found that common viral pathogens appeared to be linked with several of the most significant clusters. Using the classifier, cytomegalovirus status was reportedly diagnosed with high specificity and sensitivity.

Both 60 Vbeta primers and 13 Jbeta primers went into the PCR. Assay used: immunoSEQ multiplex PCR; TCRdb lists only in-frame clones, some missing. The sample has 84,000 or so clones; under 80% are singletons. The CDR3 sequence is 16 residues long. V dropped 5 bases and J dropped 5; count of bases not matched to a gene: 12. Germline V gene data show CDR1 as SEHNR and CDR2 as FQNEAQ (reference sequence). Nobody recorded the CMV serostatus of this donor. With respect to this clone: Its antigen remains unidentified.

The source of this sequence is a human donor in good health. This chain links TRBV7-9 with TRBJ1-1, with 9 nucleotides matching TRBD1. Sequencing input: PBMCs. The DNA for the CDR3 is TGTGCCAGCAGCATCGGACAGGGGAGACGAAGAACTGAAGCTTTCTTT. As protein: CASSIGQGRRRTEAFF. Drawing the rest from reference TRBV7-9 and TRBJ1-1, the complete variable domain is DTGVSQNPRHKITKRGQNVTFRCDPISEHNRLYWYRQTLGQGPEFLTYFQNEAQLEKSRLLSDRFSAERPKGSFSTLEIQRTEQGDSAMYLCASSIGQGRRRTEAFFGQGTRLTVV.